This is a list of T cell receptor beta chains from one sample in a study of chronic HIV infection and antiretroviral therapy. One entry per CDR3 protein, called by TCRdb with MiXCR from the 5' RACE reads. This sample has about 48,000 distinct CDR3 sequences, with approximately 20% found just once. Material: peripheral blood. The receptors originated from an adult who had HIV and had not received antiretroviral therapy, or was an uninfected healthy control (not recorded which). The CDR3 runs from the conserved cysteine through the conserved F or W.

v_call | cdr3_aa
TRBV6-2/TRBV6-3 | CASSYSALRLKRISPLHF
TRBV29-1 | CSVLGSTGTYGYTF
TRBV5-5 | CASSLTGQGLGSNQPQHF
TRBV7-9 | CASSKQQGKAYNEQFF
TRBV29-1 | CSVGTASNQPQHF
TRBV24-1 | CATSAGVTGELFF
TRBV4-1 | CASSQDPRGEQFF
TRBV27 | CASSLSGGHGSPLHF
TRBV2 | CASSRAEVWPRDF
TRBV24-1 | CATSDSGASTEAFF
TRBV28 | CASGRRAEAFF
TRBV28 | CASSSTGGSGANVLTF
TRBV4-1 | CASSHSGRTFEQYF
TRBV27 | CASCSRGQGGSGYTF
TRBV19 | CASSISGTGELFF